A few counts support the clone carrying this TCR beta chain. TCRdb called the 5' RACE reads again in MiXCR, with one record for every CDR3 protein. In the table there are more than 95,000 distinct CDR3 sequences, 9.5% to 15% of which are singletons. Indicated time point: blood at routine non-recurrence follow-up after resection. Frozen PBMC, nontumor lung or tumor provided whole RNA, which was sequenced unsorted. The CDR3 runs to 16 residues. Germline assignment: CDR1 MDHEN and CDR2 SYDVKM. The germline V and J ends were trimmed by 5 bases and 4 bases, with 18 bases remaining between them. The entry originates in a study of spatial heterogeneity in lung cancer. Study summary: Sequencing covered available follow-up PBMC samples collected a median of approximately 26 months after resection. Averaged across combinations, each unique TCR and UMI pairing appeared more than ten times in raw reads, which were uncorrected.

The chain is built from TRBV28 and TRBJ1-5; possible D gene TRBD1, 5 bases. The sample in question was PBMCs, obtained at follow-up. The sequence came from a male donor with early-stage non-small cell lung cancer. CDR3 amino acids: CASSPRVGRKNQPQHF. The CDR3 DNA reads TGTGCCAGCAGTCCTCGGGTGGGGCGGAAAAATCAGCCCCAGCATTTT.